Below are 30 T cell receptor beta chains sequenced from a single sample in a study of blood T cell repertoires in COVID-19. The table came from immunoSEQ multiplex PCR; TCRdb's copy has only in-frame clones and leaves some out. The sample includes about 200,000 clones, 75% to 90% of them seen just once. What was sequenced was peripheral blood. The receptors shown here come from a man between 60 and 70 years old who had recovered from COVID-19.

The gene calls are TRBV7-3 and TRBJ2-1; D is unclear. Germline loops: CDR1 SGHTA, CDR2 FQGTGA. Trimming cost V 0 bases and J 5 bases, with 5 bases left between them. The CDR3 totals 13 residues. The CDR3 nucleotides read TGTGCCAGCAGCTTAACCAGGAACAATGAGCAGTTCTTC. Translation gives CASSLTRNNEQFF.

CDR3 protein: CASSQDRTGGYTF. The CDR3 DNA follows: TGCGCCAGCAGCCAAGATCGGACAGGAGGCTACACCTTC. The chain uses TRBV4-1 and TRBJ1-2; 7 bases agree with TRBD1. The CDR3 totals 13 residues. The germline V gene encodes CDR1 MGHRA and CDR2 YSYEKL. Trimming took 0 bases from V and 8 from J; bases not matched to a gene: 3.

This chain uses TRBV19 with TRBJ1-5, with TRBD1 matching 7 bases. Germline CDR1 reads LNHDA; CDR2 reads SQIVND (reference sequence). The CDR3 spans 15 residues. V was pared by 4 bases and J by 1 base, with 4 bases of the junction left unmatched. CDR3: CASSRQGESNQPQHF. The CDR3 region has the DNA TGTGCCAGTAGTAGACAGGGAGAGAGCAATCAGCCCCAGCATTTT.

V is TRBV5-6 and J is TRBJ2-7; a possible D gene is TRBD2 (5 bases). From germline, CDR1 is SGHDT and CDR2 YYEEEE. V was cut by 1 base and J by 3 bases, with 14 bases left in between. The CDR3 spans 15 residues. CDR3 region: CASSLFGSRFYEQYF. The DNA for the CDR3 is TGTGCCAGCAGCTTGTTTGGGAGCCGTTTCTACGAGCAGTACTTC.

J is TRBJ1-4 and V is TRBV5-5; D gene uncertain. CDR1 is SGHKS, CDR2 YYEKEE, per germline (reference sequence). CDR3 length equals 14 residues. Trimming removed 4 bases from V and 3 bases from J, with 10 bases in between. The CDR3 sequence: CASSAGRSNEKLFF. The CDR3 bases are TGTGCCAGCAGCGCCGGGAGGTCTAATGAAAAACTGTTTTTT.

The chain carries TRBV6-5 and TRBJ2-1, with 13 bases that match TRBD2. The junction had 4 bases not matched to a gene; V was cut back by 0 bases and J by 8 bases. The CDR3 loop spans 16 amino acids. The V gene's germline CDR1 is MNHEY and CDR2 SVGAGI. The CDR3 nucleotides read TGTGCCAGCAGTTACTCCGGACTAGCGGGAGTTTATGAGCAGTTCTTC. It codes for CASSYSGLAGVYEQFF.

The rearrangement links TRBV12-5 to TRBJ2-5, with D tentatively TRBD2 (5 bases). The V end was cut by 4 bases, the J end by 1 base, with 7 bases between. The CDR3 spans 13 residues. CDR1 is LGHNT and CDR2 is FRNRAP in the germline V gene. CDR3 sequence reads: CASGSGIQETQYF. Written as DNA, the CDR3 is TGTGCTAGTGGTTCGGGGATCCAAGAGACCCAGTACTTC.

V gene TRBV2 combines with J gene TRBJ1-3, with unresolved D. The V gene's germline CDR1 is SNHLY and CDR2 FYNNEI. Trimming pared 6 bases from V and 0 bases from J, leaving 6 bases between. The CDR3 runs 13 residues. The CDR3 here is CASRRDSGNTIYF. CDR3 coding DNA: TGTGCCAGCAGAAGAGACTCTGGAAACACCATATATTTT.

V usage is TRBV27 and J usage is TRBJ1-6; maybe TRBD1 (5 bases). Trimming left V 5 bases short and J 9 bases short, with 17 bases between. The CDR3 covers 15 residues. Looked up from germline, CDR1 is MNHEY and CDR2 is SMNVEV (reference sequence). This chain's CDR3 is CASSQRGVGFSPLHF. CDR3 nucleotide sequence: TGTGCCAGCAGTCAACGGGGGGTGGGATTTTCACCCCTCCACTTT.

This chain joins TRBV2 and TRBJ1-6; D is perhaps TRBD1 (6 bases). V was trimmed by 4 bases and J by 7 bases, leaving 14 bases between them. The germline gives CDR1 SNHLY, CDR2 FYNNEI. This CDR3 contains 15 residues. The CDR3 DNA reads TGTGCCAGCAGTGTCTCGGGACAACCGAATTCACCCCTCCACTTT. This sequence encodes CASSVSGQPNSPLHF.

The chain recombines TRBV5-1 with TRBJ2-7; D not certain. Trimming cost V 0 bases and J 0 bases, with 7 bases left between them. The CDR3 sequence is 14 residues long. Germline-derived CDR1 and CDR2 are SGHRS and YFSETQ. The CDR3, as DNA: TGCGCCAGCAGCTTGGACACCCCCTCCTACGAGCAGTACTTC. Residues: CASSLDTPSYEQYF.

The chain recombines TRBV28 with TRBJ1-5; D gene ambiguous. CDR1 is MDHEN, CDR2 SYDVKM, per germline. Trimming took 4 bases from V and 4 from J, leaving 5 bases between them. The CDR3 consists of 12 residues. The CDR3 DNA follows: TGTGCCAGCAGTTCGGTTAATCAGCCCCAGCATTTT. Amino acid sequence: CASSSVNQPQHF. The entire variable domain, with the rest obtained from reference TRBV28 and TRBJ1-5, is as follows: DVKVTQSSRYLVKRTGEKVFLECVQDMDHENMFWYRQDPGLGLRLIYFSYDVKMKEKGDIPEGYSVSREKKERFSLILESASTNQTSMYLCASSSVNQPQHFGDGTRLSIL.

This chain links TRBV25-1 with TRBJ2-7; D perhaps matches TRBD2 (5 bases). Germline loops: CDR1 MGHDK, CDR2 SYGVNS. This CDR3 region has 15 residues. Trimming pared 0 bases from V and 6 bases from J, leaving 15 bases between. The CDR3 loop reads CASSEYGSGLGEQYF. CDR3 DNA: TGTGCCAGCAGTGAATATGGGTCCGGACTGGGCGAGCAGTACTTC.

The V gene is TRBV24-1, the J gene TRBJ1-1; D is ambiguous. V was trimmed by 9 bases and J by 0 bases, leaving 7 bases between them. The CDR3 length is 12 residues. Per the germline V gene, CDR1 is KGHDR and CDR2 is SFDVKD. As DNA, the CDR3 is TGTGCCACCCGGGGTATGAACACTGAAGCTTTCTTT. This codes for CATRGMNTEAFF.

V is TRBV19 and J is TRBJ1-3; tentatively, D is TRBD1 (6 bases). The V gene's germline CDR1 is LNHDA and CDR2 SQIVND (reference sequence). Trimming removed 10 bases at V and 4 bases at J, with 11 bases between. The CDR3 loop spans 12 amino acids. This CDR3 reads CATRQVGNTIYF. DNA of the CDR3: TGTGCCACCCGACAGGTGGGAAACACCATATATTTT. The full variable domain, with the rest looked up from reference TRBV19 and TRBJ1-3, is DGGITQSPKYLFRKEGQNVTLSCEQNLNHDAMYWYRQDPGQGLRLIYYSQIVNDFQKGDIAEGYSVSREKKESFPLTVTSAQKNPTAFYLCATRQVGNTIYFGEGSWLTVV.

The V call is TRBV2, the J call TRBJ2-3; D gene ambiguous. Germline V gene data show CDR1 as SNHLY and CDR2 as FYNNEI. This CDR3 has 12 residues. With 3 bases removed from V and 1 base from J, the gap between germline ends came to 2 bases. For the CDR3, the DNA is TGTGCCAGCAGTGACGGCACAGATACGCAGTATTTT. It specifies CASSDGTDTQYF.

This chain's CDR3 is CAWSVQWNSPLHF. The CDR3 bases are TGTGCCTGGAGTGTTCAGTGGAATTCACCCCTCCACTTT. The J gene is TRBJ1-6, the V gene TRBV30; no clear D. The CDR3 consists of 13 residues. Germline CDR1 GTSNPN, CDR2 SVGIG (reference sequence). The V end was cut by 0 bases, the J end by 7 bases, with 7 bases between.

The chain joins TRBV5-1 to TRBJ1-6; tentatively, D is TRBD1 (6 bases). Trimming stripped 0 bases from V and 7 bases from J, with 11 bases between. The CDR3 covers 15 residues. Per the germline V gene, CDR1 is SGHRS and CDR2 is YFSETQ. CDR3 sequence (DNA): TGCGCCAGCAGCTTGGGTGACAGGAGCAATTCACCCCTCCACTTT. Translated: CASSLGDRSNSPLHF.

The V gene is TRBV15, the J gene TRBJ1-5; D is perhaps TRBD1 (6 bases). The CDR3 is 14 amino acids. V was pared by 3 bases and J by 4 bases, with 10 bases between. Looked up from germline, CDR1 is LNHNV and CDR2 is YYDKDF (reference sequence). The CDR3 spells CATSRGADNQPQHF. In nucleotides, the CDR3 is TGTGCCACCAGCAGGGGGGCGGATAATCAGCCCCAGCATTTT.

In its sample, this clone was seen once. The rearrangement joins TRBV5-1 to TRBJ2-5, with a possible D match to TRBD2 (6 bases). The germline CDR1 and CDR2 sequences are SGHRS and YFSETQ. Trimming left V 6 bases short and J 2 bases short, with 11 bases between. There are 13 residues in the CDR3. The CDR3 reads CASNPGVQETQYF. CDR3 nucleotides: TGCGCCAGCAACCCGGGAGTACAAGAGACCCAGTACTTC.

V gene TRBV29-1 combines with J gene TRBJ1-1; 8 bases fit TRBD1. The germline gives CDR1 SQVTM, CDR2 ANQGSEA. This CDR3 contains 13 residues. V lost 7 bases and J lost 4; bases outside the gene matches: 8. The CDR3 reads CSARQGIGTEAFF. DNA of the CDR3: TGCAGCGCCCGACAGGGGATCGGCACTGAAGCTTTCTTT. Based on the CDR3 plus reference TRBV29-1 and TRBJ1-1, the full variable domain is SAVISQKPSRDICQRGTSLTIQCQVDSQVTMMFWYRQQPGQSLTLIATANQGSEATYESGFVIDKFPISRPNLTFSTLTVSNMSPEDSSIYLCSARQGIGTEAFFGQGTRLTVV.

The J gene is TRBJ1-4, the V gene TRBV3-1 (or the pseudogene TRBV3-2); D is unresolved. This CDR3 is 15 amino acids long. V lost 0 bases and J 11 bases, leaving 16 bases between the germline ends. Germline loops: CDR1 LGHDT, CDR2 YNNKEL (reference sequence). DNA for the CDR3: TGTGCCAGCAGCCAAGATATAGCAGGCGGGTGGAAACTGTTTTTT. Translated: CASSQDIAGGWKLFF.

About this clone itself: Other DNA variants within this sample encode the same CDR3. V gene TRBV19 combines with J gene TRBJ2-7; TRBD1 matches 9 bases. This CDR3 contains 14 residues. With V trimmed by 5 bases and J by 3 bases, 5 bases remained unmatched. Germline lookup yields CDR1 LNHDA and CDR2 SQIVND (reference sequence). This chain's CDR3 is CASSVGTGSYEQYF. The DNA of the CDR3 is TGTGCCAGTAGTGTCGGGACAGGGAGCTACGAGCAGTACTTC.

The V gene is TRBV29-1, the J gene TRBJ2-5, with 10 bases that match TRBD2. The V gene end was trimmed by 7 bases and the J gene end by 5 bases; junction bases not matched to a gene: 4. The CDR3 is 12 amino acids. Germline CDR1 is SQVTM and CDR2 is ANQGSEA. The CDR3 coding sequence is TGCAGCGGACAACTAGCGGGGGAGACCCAGTACTTC. Translating gives CSGQLAGETQYF. Full variable domain (remainder filled in from reference TRBV29-1 and TRBJ2-5): SAVISQKPSRDICQRGTSLTIQCQVDSQVTMMFWYRQQPGQSLTLIATANQGSEATYESGFVIDKFPISRPNLTFSTLTVSNMSPEDSSIYLCSGQLAGETQYFGPGTRLLVL.

The V and J genes are TRBV19 and TRBJ1-1; D not resolved. Trimming pared 1 base from V and 4 bases from J, leaving 13 bases between. Germline V CDR1 and CDR2: LNHDA, SQIVND (reference sequence). The CDR3 runs to 15 residues. Written as DNA, the CDR3 is TGTGCCAGTAGTATAGGGCCCGGGTATCGCACTGAAGCTTTCTTT. Translating it yields CASSIGPGYRTEAFF.

The chain employs TRBV11-3 and TRBJ2-1; tentative D call: TRBD2 (6 bases). CDR1 is SGHNT, CDR2 YENEEA, per germline. This CDR3 comprises 20 residues. The germline V and J ends were trimmed by 4 bases and 0 bases, with 25 bases remaining between them. CDR3 protein: CASSSPNPPGETSSYNEQFF. In nucleotides, the CDR3 is TGTGCCAGCAGCTCACCAAATCCGCCGGGGGAAACGAGCTCCTACAATGAGCAGTTCTTC.

V gene TRBV12-5 combines with J gene TRBJ2-5, with TRBD2 as a possible D gene (6 bases). CDR3 length equals 14 residues. Trimming cost V 6 bases and J 1 base, with 12 bases left between them. CDR1 is LGHNT and CDR2 is FRNRAP in the germline V gene. CDR3 bases: TGTGCTAGTGGGCCCCGGGGGAGCCAAGAGACCCAGTACTTC. This encodes CASGPRGSQETQYF.

The rearrangement joins TRBV12-5 to TRBJ2-3, with D perhaps matching TRBD1 (6 bases). The CDR3 is made up of 14 amino acids. CDR1 and CDR2 from the germline V gene are LGHNT and FRNRAP. Trimming cost V 7 bases and J 4 bases, with 15 bases left between them. CDR3 residues: CASVKGDFPDTQYF. CDR3 sequence (DNA): TGTGCTAGTGTCAAGGGGGATTTCCCAGATACGCAGTATTTT. Supplemented by reference TRBV12-5 and TRBJ2-3, the full variable domain reads DARVTQTPRHKVTEMGQEVTMRCQPILGHNTVFWYRQTMMQGLELLAYFRNRAPLDDSGMPKDRFSAEMPDATLATLKIQPSEPRDSAVYFCASVKGDFPDTQYFGPGTRLTVL.

V and J are TRBV5-1 and TRBJ2-3; TRBD2 agrees at 8 bases. V was clipped by 0 bases and J by 0 bases; unmatched bases: 3. The germline V gene encodes CDR1 SGHRS and CDR2 YFSETQ. The CDR3 runs to 16 residues. CDR3 amino acids: CASSLGVAGSTDTQYF. Here the CDR3 DNA reads TGCGCCAGCAGCTTGGGTGTAGCGGGGAGCACAGATACGCAGTATTTT.

This chain joins TRBV9 and TRBJ2-1, with 7 bases lining up with TRBD2. Looked up from germline, CDR1 is SGDLS and CDR2 is YYNGEE. After removal of 2 bases from V and 0 bases from J, the junction contained 2 bases not matched to a gene. This CDR3 spans 15 amino acids. CDR3 sequence reads: CASSVVAGSYNEQFF. CDR3 nucleotides: TGTGCCAGCAGCGTCGTAGCGGGCTCCTACAATGAGCAGTTCTTC.